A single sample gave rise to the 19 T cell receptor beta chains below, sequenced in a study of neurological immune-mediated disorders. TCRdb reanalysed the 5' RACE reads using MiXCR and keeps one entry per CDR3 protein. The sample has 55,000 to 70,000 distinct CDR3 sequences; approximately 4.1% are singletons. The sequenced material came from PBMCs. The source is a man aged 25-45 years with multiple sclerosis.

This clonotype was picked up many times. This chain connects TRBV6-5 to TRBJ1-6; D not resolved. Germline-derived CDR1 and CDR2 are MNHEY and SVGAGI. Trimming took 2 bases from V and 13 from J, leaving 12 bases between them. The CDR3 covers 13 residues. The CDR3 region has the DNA TGTGCCAGCAGTTACGCACAGTCTACTCCCCTCCACTTT. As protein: CASSYAQSTPLHF.

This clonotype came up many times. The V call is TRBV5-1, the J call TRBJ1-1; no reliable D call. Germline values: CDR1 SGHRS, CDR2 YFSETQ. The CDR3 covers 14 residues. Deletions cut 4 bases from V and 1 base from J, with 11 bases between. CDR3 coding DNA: TGCGCCAGCAGCGGATGGTCAGGGAACACTGAAGCTTTCTTT. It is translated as CASSGWSGNTEAFF.

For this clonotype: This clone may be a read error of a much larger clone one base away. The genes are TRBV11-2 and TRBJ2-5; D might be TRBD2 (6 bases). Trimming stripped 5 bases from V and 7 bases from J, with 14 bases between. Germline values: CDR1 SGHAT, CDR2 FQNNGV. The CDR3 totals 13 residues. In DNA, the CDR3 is TGTGCCAGCAGCCCGGAAAGGGGAGGGACCCAGTACTTC. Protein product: CASSPERGGTQYF.

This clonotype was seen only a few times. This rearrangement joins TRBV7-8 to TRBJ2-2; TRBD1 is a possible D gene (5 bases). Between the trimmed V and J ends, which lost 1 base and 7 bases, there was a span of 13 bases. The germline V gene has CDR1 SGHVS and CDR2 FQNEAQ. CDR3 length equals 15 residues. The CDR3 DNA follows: TGTGCCAGCAGCTTAGTTGGCAGGGTGAGCGGGGAGCTGTTTTTT. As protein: CASSLVGRVSGELFF.

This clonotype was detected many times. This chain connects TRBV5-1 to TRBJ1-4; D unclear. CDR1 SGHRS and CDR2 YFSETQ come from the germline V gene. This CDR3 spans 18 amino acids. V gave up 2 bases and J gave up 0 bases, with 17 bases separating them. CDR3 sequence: CASSFTGGSVATNEKLFF. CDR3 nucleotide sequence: TGCGCCAGCAGCTTCACGGGCGGCTCAGTAGCAACTAATGAAAAACTGTTTTTT.

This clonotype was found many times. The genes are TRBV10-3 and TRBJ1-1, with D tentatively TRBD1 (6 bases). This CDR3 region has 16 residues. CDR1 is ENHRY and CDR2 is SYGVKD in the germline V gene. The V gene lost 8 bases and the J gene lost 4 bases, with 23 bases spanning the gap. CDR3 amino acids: CAICKGGGASRTEAFF. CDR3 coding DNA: TGTGCCATCTGTAAGGGGGGGGGCGCCAGTCGCACTGAAGCTTTCTTT.

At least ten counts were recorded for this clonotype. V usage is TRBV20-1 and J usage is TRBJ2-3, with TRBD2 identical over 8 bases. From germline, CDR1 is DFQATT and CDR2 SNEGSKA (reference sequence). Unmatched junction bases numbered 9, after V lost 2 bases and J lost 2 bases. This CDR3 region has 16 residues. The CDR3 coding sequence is TGCAGTGCTAGATTGTGGCGGGGGGCCACCACAGATACGCAGTATTTT. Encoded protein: CSARLWRGATTDTQYF.

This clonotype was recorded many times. The CDR3 DNA is TGTGCCAGCAGCTTTGCCCCGGGACACGGCTCCTACGAGCAGTACTTC. It is translated as CASSFAPGHGSYEQYF. V and J are TRBV5-6 and TRBJ2-7, with a weak D call TRBD1 (6 bases). CDR1 and CDR2 from the germline V gene are SGHDT and YYEEEE. Trimming took 2 bases from V and 0 from J, leaving 15 bases between them. This CDR3 is 16 amino acids long. The full variable domain, its missing parts supplied by reference TRBV5-6 and TRBJ2-7, is DAGVTQSPTHLIKTRGQQVTLRCSPKSGHDTVSWYQQALGQGPQFIFQYYEEEERQRGNFPDRFSGHQFPNYSSELNVNALLLGDSALYLCASSFAPGHGSYEQYFGPGTRLTVT.

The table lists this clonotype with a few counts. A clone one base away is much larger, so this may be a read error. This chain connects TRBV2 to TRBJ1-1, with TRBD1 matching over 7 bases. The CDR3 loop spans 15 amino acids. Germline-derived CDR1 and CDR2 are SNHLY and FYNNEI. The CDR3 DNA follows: TGTGTCAGCAGTGACGGGGACAGCCGTGGCACTGAAGCTTTCTTT. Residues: CVSSDGDSRGTEAFF.

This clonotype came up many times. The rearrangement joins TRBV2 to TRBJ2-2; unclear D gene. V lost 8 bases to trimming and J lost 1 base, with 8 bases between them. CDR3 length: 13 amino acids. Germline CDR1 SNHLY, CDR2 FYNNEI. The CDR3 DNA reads TGTGCCAGCGTAACGGAGAACACCGGGGAGCTGTTTTTT. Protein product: CASVTENTGELFF. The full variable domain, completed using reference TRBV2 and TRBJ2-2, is EPEVTQTPSHQVTQMGQEVILRCVPISNHLYFYWYRQILGQKVEFLVSFYNNEISEKSEIFDDQFSVERPDGSNFTLKIRSTKLEDSAMYFCASVTENTGELFFGEGSRLTVL.

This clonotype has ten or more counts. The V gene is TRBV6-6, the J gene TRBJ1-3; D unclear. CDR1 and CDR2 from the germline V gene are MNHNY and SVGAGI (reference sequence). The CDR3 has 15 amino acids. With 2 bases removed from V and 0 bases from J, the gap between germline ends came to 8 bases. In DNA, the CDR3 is TGTGCCAGCAGTTACGCCCCGGCCTCTGGAAACACCATATATTTT. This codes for CASSYAPASGNTIYF.

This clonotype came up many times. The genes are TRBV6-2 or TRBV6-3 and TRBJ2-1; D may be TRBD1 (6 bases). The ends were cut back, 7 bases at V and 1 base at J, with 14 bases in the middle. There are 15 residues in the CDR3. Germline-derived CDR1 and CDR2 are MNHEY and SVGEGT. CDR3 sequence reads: CASINDRLSYNEQFF. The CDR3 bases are TGTGCCAGCATCAATGACAGGTTATCCTACAATGAGCAGTTCTTC.

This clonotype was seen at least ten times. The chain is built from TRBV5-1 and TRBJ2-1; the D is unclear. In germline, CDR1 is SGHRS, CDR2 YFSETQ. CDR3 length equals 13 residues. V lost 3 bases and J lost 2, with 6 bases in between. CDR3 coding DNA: TGCGCCAGCAGCTCTAGACCCTACAATGAGCAGTTCTTC. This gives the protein CASSSRPYNEQFF.

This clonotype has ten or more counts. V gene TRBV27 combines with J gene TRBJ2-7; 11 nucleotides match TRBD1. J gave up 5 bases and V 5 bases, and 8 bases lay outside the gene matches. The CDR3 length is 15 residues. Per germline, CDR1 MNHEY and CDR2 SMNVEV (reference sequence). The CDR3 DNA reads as TGTGCCAGCAGTAGGGGGACAGGGGGTACCGACGAGCAGTACTTC. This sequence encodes CASSRGTGGTDEQYF.

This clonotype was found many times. CDR3 DNA: TGCAGTGCTAGGGACTCTAGCTATTCTGAGCAGTTCTTC. Translating gives CSARDSSYSEQFF. The rearrangement uses TRBV20-1 and TRBJ2-1; D is perhaps TRBD2 (5 bases). In germline, CDR1 is DFQATT, CDR2 SNEGSKA (reference sequence). The CDR3 runs 13 residues. V dropped 3 bases and J dropped 9 bases, with 15 bases sitting between them.

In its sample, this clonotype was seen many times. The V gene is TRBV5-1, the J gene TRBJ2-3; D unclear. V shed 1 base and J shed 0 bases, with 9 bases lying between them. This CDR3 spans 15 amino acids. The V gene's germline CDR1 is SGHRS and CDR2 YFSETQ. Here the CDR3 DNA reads TGCGCCAGCAGCTTGTTTCTTACTAGCACAGATACGCAGTATTTT. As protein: CASSLFLTSTDTQYF. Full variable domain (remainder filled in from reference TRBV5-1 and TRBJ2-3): KAGVTQTPRYLIKTRGQQVTLSCSPISGHRSVSWYQQTPGQGLQFLFEYFSETQRNKGNFPGRFSGRQFSNSRSEMNVSTLELGDSALYLCASSLFLTSTDTQYFGPGTRLTVL.

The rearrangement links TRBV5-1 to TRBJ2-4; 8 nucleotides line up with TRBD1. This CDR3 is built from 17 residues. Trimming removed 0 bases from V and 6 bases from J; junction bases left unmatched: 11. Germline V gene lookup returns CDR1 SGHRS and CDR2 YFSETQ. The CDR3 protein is CASSLGFAGGSSNIQYF. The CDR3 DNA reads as TGCGCCAGCAGCTTGGGGTTTGCAGGGGGCTCCTCAAACATTCAGTACTTC.

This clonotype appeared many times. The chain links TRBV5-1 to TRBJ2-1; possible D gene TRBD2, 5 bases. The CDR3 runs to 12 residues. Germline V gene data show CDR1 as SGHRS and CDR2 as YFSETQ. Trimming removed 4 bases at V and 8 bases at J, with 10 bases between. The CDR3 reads CASSHGLHEQFF. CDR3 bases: TGCGCCAGCAGCCACGGACTCCATGAGCAGTTCTTC.

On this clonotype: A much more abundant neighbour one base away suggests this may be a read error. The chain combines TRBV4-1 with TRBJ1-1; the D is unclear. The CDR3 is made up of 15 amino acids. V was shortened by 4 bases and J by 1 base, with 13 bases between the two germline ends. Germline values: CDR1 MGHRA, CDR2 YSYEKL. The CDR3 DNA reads TGCGCCAGCAGCCTAACCTGGACCGAGAACACTGAAGCTTTCTTT. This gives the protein CASSLTWTENTEAFF.